This TCR beta chain was observed in a study of shared clonotypes between healthy human individuals. Points from the study as a whole: Naive subsets tended to show greater estimated richness than memory subsets.

This CDR3 has 14 amino acids. Germline V CDR1 and CDR2: MGHRA, YSYEKL. V gave up 1 base and J gave up 5 bases, with 11 bases separating them. The data were produced by immunoSEQ multiplex PCR, yet TCRdb's version contains in-frame clones alone and is incomplete. The data show about 680,000 clones, about 91% seen once. Naive CD8 cells were CD45RO-negative, positively selected for CCR7, excluding terminally differentiated effector memory CD45RA+ cells. On this clone itself: The antigen is undetermined.

The sample consisted of naive CD8+ T cells sorted from blood. The chain employs TRBV4-1 and TRBJ1-1; D unresolved. This clonotype was obtained from a man aged 25 to 45 in good health. The CDR3 reads CASSQGIGITEAFF. The CDR3 region has the DNA TGCGCCAGCAGCCAAGGTATAGGGATAACTGAAGCTTTCTTT.